A single sample gave rise to the 16 T cell receptor beta chains below, sequenced in a study of low-dose radiotherapy and immunotherapy resistance in tumors. The time point is: after trial treatment. As for treatment: LDRT plus nivolumab, ipilimumab, low-dose cyclophosphamide and aspirin (RACIN trial). The PCR that amplified TCRs ran for around 20 cycles, relying on a constant-region primer and a V-primer adapter. In TCRdb, the reads were re-called with MiXCR into one record per CDR3 protein. The sample lists some 52,000 distinct CDR3 sequences, roughly 31% occurring once. The sequencing used PBMCs, collected after low-dose radiotherapy plus immunotherapy. These receptors were collected from a male donor with rectosigmoid adenocarcinoma.

The rearrangement joins TRBV10-3 to TRBJ2-1; 11 bases are shared with TRBD1. The CDR3 consists of 16 residues. CDR1 is ENHRY, CDR2 SYGVKD, per germline. J lost 11 bases, V lost 6 bases, and 15 bases had no gene match. CDR3 bases: TGTGCCATCAGCGTAGGGACAGGGGGAGGACGTAGGAAGCAGTTCTTC. Protein product: CAISVGTGGGRRKQFF.

V usage is TRBV21-1 and J usage is TRBJ2-7. TRBV21-1 represents a pseudogene. The CDR3 has 13 residues. In DNA form, the CDR3 reads TGTGCCAGCAGCCCAAACGGGCTCTACGAGCAGTACTTC. Its translation is CASSPNGLYEQYF.

This clonotype was picked up many times. The chain employs TRBV18 and TRBJ2-1; 15 positions match TRBD2. The CDR3 contains 17 residues. Trimming at V came to 6 bases and at J to 5 bases, leaving 8 bases not matched to a gene. CDR1 KGHSH and CDR2 LQKENI come from the germline V gene. The CDR3 region is CASSLGLAGGDDNEQFF. CDR3 in DNA: TGTGCCAGCTCCCTGGGACTAGCGGGGGGCGATGACAATGAGCAGTTCTTC.

This clonotype showed up many times. The chain has TRBV24-1 and TRBJ2-7; 7 nucleotides line up with TRBD1. From germline, CDR1 is KGHDR and CDR2 SFDVKD. J was trimmed by 5 bases and V by 6 bases; bases with no gene match: 6. CDR3 length: 13 residues. The CDR3 sequence is CATSPTGVDEQYF. The CDR3 DNA reads as TGTGCCACCAGTCCCACAGGGGTCGACGAGCAGTACTTC.

The gene calls are TRBV2 and TRBJ2-2; 7 nucleotides agree with TRBD2. V gave up 8 bases and J gave up 3 bases; unmatched junction bases: 9. This CDR3 region has 15 residues. Germline V gene data show CDR1 as SNHLY and CDR2 as FYNNEI. CDR3 in DNA: TGTGCCAGCCGAGGCGGGAGCCCCGACACCGGGGAGCTGTTTTTT. Its protein is CASRGGSPDTGELFF.

The table lists this clonotype with many counts. In nucleotides, the CDR3 is TGTGCCAGCAGCCAAGAGTCTCGGCAAAAACTGTTTTTT. This codes for CASSQESRQKLFF. The V call is TRBV14, the J call TRBJ1-4; no clear D. Per the germline V gene, CDR1 is SGHDN and CDR2 is FVKESK. This CDR3 contains 13 residues. Trimming removed 0 bases from V and 9 bases from J, with 8 bases in between.

V gene TRBV3-1 combines with J gene TRBJ1-1; tentatively, D is TRBD1 (5 bases). Per the germline V gene, CDR1 is LGHDT and CDR2 is YNNKEL (reference sequence). V was shortened by 3 bases and J by 11 bases, with 16 bases between the two germline ends. The CDR3 is made up of 13 amino acids. CDR3 sequence (DNA): TGTGCCAGCAGCCACCCGGCGGGGGTAGGGGCTTTCTTT. It yields the protein CASSHPAGVGAFF.

This clonotype was recorded many times. This chain uses TRBV4-2 with TRBJ2-3; 9 bases are a match to TRBD1. The germline V gene encodes CDR1 LGHNA and CDR2 YNFKEQ. The CDR3 length is 19 residues. The ends lost 0 bases at V and 1 base at J; junction bases unmatched: 11. CDR3 in amino acids: CASSQDPPGTGKGTDTQYF. The CDR3 DNA reads TGTGCCAGCAGCCAAGATCCTCCAGGGACAGGGAAGGGCACAGATACGCAGTATTTT.

This clonotype is medium-sized by share. CDR3 bases: TGTGCCAGCAGAAGACAAGCGGGAGGGAGCACAGATACGCAGTATTTT. Encoded protein: CASRRQAGGSTDTQYF. The chain uses TRBV6-8 and TRBJ2-3; 10 bases line up with TRBD2. After removal of 6 bases from V and 0 bases from J, the junction contained 6 bases not matched to a gene. Germline CDR1 is MNHGY and CDR2 is SAAAGT. This CDR3 region has 16 residues.

This clonotype has at least ten counts. The chain employs TRBV4-3 and TRBJ1-4, with a weak D call TRBD1 (6 bases). The ends were cut back, 0 bases at V and 3 bases at J, with 23 bases in the middle. The CDR3 totals 20 residues. CDR1 is LGHNA and CDR2 is YSLEER in the germline V gene. CDR3 region: CASSQDWLGMGARSNEKLFF. The CDR3 DNA follows: TGCGCCAGCAGCCAAGATTGGTTGGGTATGGGGGCGCGGTCTAATGAAAAACTGTTTTTT.

The rearrangement uses TRBV11-2 and TRBJ2-1, with 7 bases aligning to TRBD2. The length of the CDR3 is 14 residues. CDR1 is SGHAT, CDR2 FQNNGV, per germline. The V gene end was trimmed by 6 bases and the J gene end by 2 bases; junction bases not matched to a gene: 4. The CDR3 region has the DNA TGTGCCAGCAGTTTCCGGGGGGCCTACAATGAGCAGTTCTTC. This encodes CASSFRGAYNEQFF.

This clonotype was counted once. One end of the junction does not line up with germline, which may come from a read error. The chain combines TRBV12-3 or TRBV12-4 with TRBJ2-2, with 8 bases matching TRBD1. The CDR3 consists of 15 residues. Here the CDR3 reads CASSFSAGGTGKLFF. CDR3 in DNA: TGTGCCAGCAGTTTTTCGGCAGGGGGCACCGGGAAGCTGTTTTTT.

The V and J genes are TRBV6-2 or TRBV6-3 and TRBJ2-3, with 11 bases matching TRBD2. CDR1 and CDR2 from the germline V gene are MNHEY and SVGEGT. The junction had 11 bases not matched to a gene; V was cut back by 7 bases and J by 5 bases. The CDR3 is 16 residues long. The CDR3 DNA follows: TGTGCCAGCAAACTAGCGGGGGTCGGGAGTGGAGATACGCAGTATTTT. Translation: CASKLAGVGSGDTQYF.

V usage is TRBV5-1 and J usage is TRBJ2-7, with D perhaps TRBD2 (5 bases). V was clipped by 3 bases and J by 3 bases, with 7 bases between them. Per germline, CDR1 SGHRS and CDR2 YFSETQ. This CDR3 has 12 residues. The CDR3 coding sequence is TGCGCCAGCAGCTCGGGGATCTACGAGCAGTACTTC. It translates to CASSSGIYEQYF. The variable domain in full, with the rest retrieved from reference TRBV5-1 and TRBJ2-7, is KAGVTQTPRYLIKTRGQQVTLSCSPISGHRSVSWYQQTPGQGLQFLFEYFSETQRNKGNFPGRFSGRQFSNSRSEMNVSTLELGDSALYLCASSSGIYEQYFGPGTRLTVT.

This clonotype was seen ten or more times. CDR3 sequence (DNA): TGCGCCAGCAGCCAGGGACTAGCGGGGATCCTAGCCAAAAACATTCAGTACTTC. As protein: CASSQGLAGILAKNIQYF. The chain has TRBV5-1 and TRBJ2-4; 13 bases line up with TRBD2. This CDR3 contains 18 residues. Germline CDR1 is SGHRS and CDR2 is YFSETQ. J was trimmed by 0 bases and V by 4 bases; bases with no gene match: 7.

The sample holds a few counts of this clonotype. The chain employs TRBV6-2 or TRBV6-3 and TRBJ2-7; D may be TRBD1 (7 bases). The germline V and J ends were trimmed by 4 bases and 5 bases, with 15 bases remaining between them. CDR1 and CDR2 (germline): MNHEY, SVGEGT. The CDR3 sequence is 14 residues long. The DNA of the CDR3 is TGTGCCAGCAGTTGGGGGGAGACAGGGCACGAGCAGTACTTC. Amino acid sequence: CASSWGETGHEQYF.